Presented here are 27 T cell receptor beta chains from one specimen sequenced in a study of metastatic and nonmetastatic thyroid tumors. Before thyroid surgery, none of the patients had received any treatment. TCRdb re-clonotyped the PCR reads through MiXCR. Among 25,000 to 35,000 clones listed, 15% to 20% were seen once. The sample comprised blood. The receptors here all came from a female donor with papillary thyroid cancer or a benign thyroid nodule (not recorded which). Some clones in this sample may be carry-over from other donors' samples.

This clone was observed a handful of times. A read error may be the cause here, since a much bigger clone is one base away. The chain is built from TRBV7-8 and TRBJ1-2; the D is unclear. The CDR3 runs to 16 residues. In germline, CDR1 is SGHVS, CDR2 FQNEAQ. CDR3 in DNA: TGTGCCAGCAGCTTAGCGAGAGTGGGCAGATACTATGGCTACGCCTTC. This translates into CASSLARVGRYYGYAF.

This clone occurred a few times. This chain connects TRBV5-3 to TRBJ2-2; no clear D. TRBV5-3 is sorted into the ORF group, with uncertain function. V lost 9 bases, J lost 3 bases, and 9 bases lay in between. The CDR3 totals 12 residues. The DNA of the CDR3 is TGTGCCACAAGTTGGGACACCGGGGAGCTGTTTTTT. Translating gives CATSWDTGELFF.

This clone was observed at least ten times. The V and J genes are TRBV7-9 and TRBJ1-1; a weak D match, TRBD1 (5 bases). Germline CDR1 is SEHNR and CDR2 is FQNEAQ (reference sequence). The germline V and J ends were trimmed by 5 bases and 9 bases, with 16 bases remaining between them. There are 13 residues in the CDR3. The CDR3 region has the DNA TGTGCCAGCAGCCCAATCGGGGCGCGGAAAGCTTTCTTT. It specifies CASSPIGARKAFF.

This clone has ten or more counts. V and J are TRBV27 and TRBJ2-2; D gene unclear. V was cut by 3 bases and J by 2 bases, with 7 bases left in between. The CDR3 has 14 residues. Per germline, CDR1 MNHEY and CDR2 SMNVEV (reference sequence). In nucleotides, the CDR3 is TGTGCCAGCAGTTTTCAAGAAAACACCGGGGAGCTGTTTTTT. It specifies CASSFQENTGELFF.

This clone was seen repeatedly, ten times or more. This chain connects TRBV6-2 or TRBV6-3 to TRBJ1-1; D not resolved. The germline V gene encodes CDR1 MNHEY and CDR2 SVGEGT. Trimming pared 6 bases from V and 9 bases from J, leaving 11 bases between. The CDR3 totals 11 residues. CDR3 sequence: CASRGRDKAFF. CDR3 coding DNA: TGTGCCAGCAGGGGTAGGGATAAAGCTTTCTTT.

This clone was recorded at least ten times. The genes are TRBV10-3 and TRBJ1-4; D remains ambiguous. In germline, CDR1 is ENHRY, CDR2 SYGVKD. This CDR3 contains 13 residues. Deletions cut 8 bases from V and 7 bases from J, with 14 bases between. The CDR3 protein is CAIREGQLEKLFF. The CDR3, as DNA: TGTGCCATCCGGGAAGGGCAGCTTGAAAAACTGTTTTTT.

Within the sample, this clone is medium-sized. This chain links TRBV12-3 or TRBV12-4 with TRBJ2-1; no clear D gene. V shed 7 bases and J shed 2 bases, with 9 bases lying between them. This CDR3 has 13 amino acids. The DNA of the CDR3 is TGTGCCAGCACTCCAGCCCCCTACAATGAGCAGTTCTTC. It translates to CASTPAPYNEQFF.

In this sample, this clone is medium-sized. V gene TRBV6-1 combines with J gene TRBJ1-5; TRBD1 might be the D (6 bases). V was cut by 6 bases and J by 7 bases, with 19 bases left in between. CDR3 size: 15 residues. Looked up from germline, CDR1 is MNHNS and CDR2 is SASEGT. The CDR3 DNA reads TGTGCCAGCAGCTATTATACTACAGGGAACCAGCCCCAGCATTTT. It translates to CASSYYTTGNQPQHF.

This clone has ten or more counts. CDR3 nucleotides: TGTGCCAGCAGCTTAGATCCGTCATCCAACGAGCAGTACTTC. Encoded protein: CASSLDPSSNEQYF. The rearrangement links TRBV11-2 to TRBJ2-7; D unresolved. CDR3 length: 14 residues. Germline V gene sequence: CDR1 SGHAT, CDR2 FQNNGV. The V end lost 0 bases, the J end lost 5 bases, and 11 bases lay between the germline ends.

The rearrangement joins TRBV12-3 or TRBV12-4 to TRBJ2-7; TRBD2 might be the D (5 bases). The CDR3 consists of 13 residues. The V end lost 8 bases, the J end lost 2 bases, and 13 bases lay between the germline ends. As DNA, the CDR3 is TGTGCCAGCGGAGGTACAGTTCCCTACGAGCAGTACTTC. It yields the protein CASGGTVPYEQYF.

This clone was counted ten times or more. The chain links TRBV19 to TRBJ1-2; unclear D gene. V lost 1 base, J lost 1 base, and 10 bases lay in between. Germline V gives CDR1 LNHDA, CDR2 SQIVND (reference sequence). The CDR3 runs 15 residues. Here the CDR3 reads CASSIVDKFNYGYTF. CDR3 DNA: TGTGCCAGTAGTATAGTCGACAAATTTAACTATGGCTACACCTTC.

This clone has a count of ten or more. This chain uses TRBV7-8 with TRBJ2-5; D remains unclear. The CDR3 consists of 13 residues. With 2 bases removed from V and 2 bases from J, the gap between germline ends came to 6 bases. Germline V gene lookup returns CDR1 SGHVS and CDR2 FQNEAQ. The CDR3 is CASSLPTQETQYF. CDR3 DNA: TGTGCCAGCAGCTTACCAACTCAAGAGACCCAGTACTTC.

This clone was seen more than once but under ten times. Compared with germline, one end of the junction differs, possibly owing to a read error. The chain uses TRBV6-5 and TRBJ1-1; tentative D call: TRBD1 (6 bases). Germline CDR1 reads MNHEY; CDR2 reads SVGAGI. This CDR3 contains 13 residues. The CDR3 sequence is CASQSLGDTESFF. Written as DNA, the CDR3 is TGTGCCAGCCAGTCCCTCGGGGACACTGAATCTTTCTTT.

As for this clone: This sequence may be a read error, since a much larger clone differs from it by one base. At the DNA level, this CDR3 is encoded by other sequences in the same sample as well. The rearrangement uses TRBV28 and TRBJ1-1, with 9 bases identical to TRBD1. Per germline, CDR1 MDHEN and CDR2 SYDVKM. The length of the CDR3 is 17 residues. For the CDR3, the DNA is TGTGCCAGCAGTCTAAGGGGGACAGGGTATTGGAACACAGAAGCTTTCTTT. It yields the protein CASSLRGTGYWNTEAFF.

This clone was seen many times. The CDR3 is CASSLDWWGEAGANVLTF. CDR3 sequence (DNA): TGTGCCAGCAGCTTGGACTGGTGGGGAGAAGCTGGGGCCAACGTCCTGACTTTC. V and J are TRBV5-4 and TRBJ2-6; maybe TRBD2 (5 bases). Germline assignment: CDR1 SGHNT and CDR2 YYREEE (reference sequence). The CDR3 extends over 18 amino acids. Trimming took off 0 bases at V and 2 bases at J, with 15 bases between the two ends.

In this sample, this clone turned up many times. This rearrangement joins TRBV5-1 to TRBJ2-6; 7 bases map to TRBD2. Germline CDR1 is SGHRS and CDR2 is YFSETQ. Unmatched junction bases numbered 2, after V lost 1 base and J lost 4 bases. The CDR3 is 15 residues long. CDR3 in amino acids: CASSLQGGGANVLTF. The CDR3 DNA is TGCGCCAGCAGCTTGCAGGGAGGGGGGGCCAACGTCCTGACTTTC.

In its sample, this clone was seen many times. For the CDR3, the DNA is TGCAGCGTTGAAGGTGAGGCGGAGACTGGAAACACCATATATTTT. The encoded protein is CSVEGEAETGNTIYF. This chain joins TRBV29-1 and TRBJ1-3; no firm D call. V dropped 1 base and J dropped 2 bases, with 12 bases sitting between them. Germline V gives CDR1 SQVTM, CDR2 ANQGSEA. The CDR3 contains 15 residues.

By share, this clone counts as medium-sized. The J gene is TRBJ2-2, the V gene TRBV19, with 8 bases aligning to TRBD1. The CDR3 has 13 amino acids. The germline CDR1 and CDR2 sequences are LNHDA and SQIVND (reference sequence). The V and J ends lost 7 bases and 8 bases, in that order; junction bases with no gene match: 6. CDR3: CASKGQGWGELFF. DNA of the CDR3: TGTGCCAGTAAAGGACAGGGCTGGGGGGAGCTGTTTTTT. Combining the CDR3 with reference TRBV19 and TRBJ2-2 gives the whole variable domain DGGITQSPKYLFRKEGQNVTLSCEQNLNHDAMYWYRQDPGQGLRLIYYSQIVNDFQKGDIAEGYSVSREKKESFPLTVTSAQKNPTAFYLCASKGQGWGELFFGEGSRLTVL.

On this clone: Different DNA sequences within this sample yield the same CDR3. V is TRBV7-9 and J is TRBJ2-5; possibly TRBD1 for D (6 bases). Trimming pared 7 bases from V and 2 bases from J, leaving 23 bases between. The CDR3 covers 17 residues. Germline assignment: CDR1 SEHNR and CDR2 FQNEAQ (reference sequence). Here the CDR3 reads CASTTDLGTPRQETQYF. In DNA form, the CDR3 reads TGTGCCAGCACCACGGACCTCGGGACACCGCGTCAAGAGACCCAGTACTTC.

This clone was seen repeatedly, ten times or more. Here the CDR3 DNA reads TGTGCCAGCAGCCCCAACCGGGACAGGGGGCTCTATGGCTACACCTTC. This codes for CASSPNRDRGLYGYTF. The gene calls are TRBV2 and TRBJ1-2, with 12 nucleotides matching TRBD1. Germline V gene lookup returns CDR1 SNHLY and CDR2 FYNNEI. The ends lost 6 bases at V and 4 bases at J; junction bases unmatched: 9. This CDR3 comprises 16 residues.

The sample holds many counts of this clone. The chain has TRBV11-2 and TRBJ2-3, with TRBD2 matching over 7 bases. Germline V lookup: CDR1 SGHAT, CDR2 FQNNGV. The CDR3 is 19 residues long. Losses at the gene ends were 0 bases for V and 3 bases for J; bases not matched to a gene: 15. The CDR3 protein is CASSLEFGGRGTRTDTQYF. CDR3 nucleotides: TGTGCCAGCAGCTTAGAATTTGGCGGGAGAGGAACAAGGACAGATACGCAGTATTTT. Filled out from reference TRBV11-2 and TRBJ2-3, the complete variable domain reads EAGVAQSPRYKIIEKRQSVAFWCNPISGHATLYWYQQILGQGPKLLIQFQNNGVVDDSQLPKDRFSAERLKGVDSTLKIQPAKLEDSAVYLCASSLEFGGRGTRTDTQYFGPGTRLTVL.

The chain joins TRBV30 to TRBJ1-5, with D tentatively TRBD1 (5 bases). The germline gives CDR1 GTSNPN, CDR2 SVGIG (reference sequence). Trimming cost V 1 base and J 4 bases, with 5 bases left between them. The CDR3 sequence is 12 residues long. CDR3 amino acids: CAWSAGNQPQHF. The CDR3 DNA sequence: TGTGCCTGGAGTGCAGGGAATCAGCCCCAGCATTTT.

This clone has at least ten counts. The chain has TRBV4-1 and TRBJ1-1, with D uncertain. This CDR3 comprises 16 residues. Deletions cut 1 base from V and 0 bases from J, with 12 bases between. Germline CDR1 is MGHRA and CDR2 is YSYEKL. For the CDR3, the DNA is TGCGCCAGCAGCCAAGGATGGAGTCGGGTGAACACTGAAGCTTTCTTT. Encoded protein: CASSQGWSRVNTEAFF.

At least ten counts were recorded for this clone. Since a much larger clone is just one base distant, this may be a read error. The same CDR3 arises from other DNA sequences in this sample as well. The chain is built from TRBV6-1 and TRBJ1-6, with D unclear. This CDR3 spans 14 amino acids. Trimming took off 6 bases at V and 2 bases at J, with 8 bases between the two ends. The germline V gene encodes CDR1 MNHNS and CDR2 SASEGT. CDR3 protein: CASSAGPYNSPLHF. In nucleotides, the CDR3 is TGTGCCAGCAGCGCCGGGCCCTATAATTCACCCCTCCACTTT.

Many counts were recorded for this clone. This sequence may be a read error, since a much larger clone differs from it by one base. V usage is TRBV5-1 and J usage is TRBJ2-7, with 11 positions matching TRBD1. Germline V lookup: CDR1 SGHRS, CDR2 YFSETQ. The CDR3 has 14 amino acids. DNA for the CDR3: TGCGCCAGCAGCAGGGACAGGGGGACCTACGGGCAGTACTTC. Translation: CASSRDRGTYGQYF.

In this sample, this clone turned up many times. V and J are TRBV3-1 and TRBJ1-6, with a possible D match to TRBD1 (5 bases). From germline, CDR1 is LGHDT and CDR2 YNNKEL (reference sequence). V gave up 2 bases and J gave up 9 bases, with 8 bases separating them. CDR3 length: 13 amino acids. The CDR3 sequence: CASSQRQISPLHF. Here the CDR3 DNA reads TGTGCCAGCAGCCAACGACAGATTTCACCCCTCCACTTT. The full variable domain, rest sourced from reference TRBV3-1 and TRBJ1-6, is DTAVSQTPKYLVTQMGNDKSIKCEQNLGHDTMYWYKQDSKKFLKIMFSYNNKELIINETVPNRFSPKSPDKAHLNLHINSLELGDSAVYFCASSQRQISPLHFGNGTRLTVT.

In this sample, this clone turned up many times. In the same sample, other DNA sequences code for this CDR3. DNA for the CDR3: TGTGCCAGCAGCGTACTAGCGGGGGGGGATACGCAGTATTTT. Residues: CASSVLAGGDTQYF. This rearrangement joins TRBV9 to TRBJ2-3, with 12 nucleotides matching TRBD2. This CDR3 spans 14 amino acids. V lost 1 base and J lost 6; bases outside the gene matches: 0. Germline CDR1 SGDLS, CDR2 YYNGEE.